Following are 12 T cell receptor beta chains from one sample sequenced in a study of monozygotic twins with inflammatory bowel disease. TCRdb re-called the 5' RACE reads and catalogs CDR3 proteins one per entry, DNA excluded. The sample totals around 380,000 distinct CDR3 sequences. Source material: blood. Receptors were obtained from a human donor with ulcerative colitis or Crohn's disease, or a healthy co-twin of an affected twin (not recorded which).

The chain employs TRBV18 and TRBJ1-6. The CDR3 length is 17 residues. In germline, CDR1 is KGHSH, CDR2 LQKENI. This CDR3 is CASSPLDWWAPNSPLHF.

This chain links TRBV6-5 with TRBJ2-7; without DNA, the TCRdb call of TRBD1 cannot be checked. Germline-derived CDR1 and CDR2 are MNHEY and SVGAGI. The CDR3 covers 13 residues. CDR3: CASSGGTPYEQYF.

V usage is TRBV28 and J usage is TRBJ2-5. CDR1 MDHEN and CDR2 SYDVKM come from the germline V gene. The CDR3 consists of 11 residues. CDR3 in amino acids: CASIGEETQYF.

CDR3 sequence: CASSLAASQNEQFF. V usage is TRBV5-4 and J usage is TRBJ2-1. Per the germline V gene, CDR1 is SGHNT and CDR2 is YYREEE (reference sequence). The CDR3 covers 14 residues.

The chain links TRBV5-5 to TRBJ2-5; there is no DNA to check the TCRdb D call of TRBD1. The CDR3 has 17 amino acids. The germline CDR1 and CDR2 sequences are SGHKS and YYEKEE (reference sequence). The CDR3 loop reads CASSLRGTLLRGETQYF.

The J gene is TRBJ2-1, the V gene TRBV4-2; the TRBD1 assignment by TCRdb is unverifiable without DNA. Per the germline V gene, CDR1 is LGHNA and CDR2 is YNFKEQ. This CDR3 has 19 amino acids. The CDR3 loop reads CASSKVYRDRVIKNNEQFF.

The V and J genes are TRBV29-1 and TRBJ2-3; TCRdb returns TRBD2, unconfirmable since there is no DNA. The germline gives CDR1 SQVTM, CDR2 ANQGSEA. The CDR3 is 11 amino acids. CDR3: CSVRLADTQYF.

This chain connects TRBV12-3 or TRBV12-4 to TRBJ2-3; TCRdb calls TRBD1, which cannot be checked without DNA. The CDR3 totals 13 residues. CDR3 in amino acids: CASKGGRGDTQYF.

CDR3 loop: CSARGGRQETQYF. The V call is TRBV20-1, the J call TRBJ2-5; lacking DNA, the TRBD1 call made by TCRdb goes unchecked. CDR1 is DFQATT, CDR2 SNEGSKA, per germline (reference sequence). There are 13 residues in the CDR3.

V is TRBV7-8 and J is TRBJ1-5; lacking DNA, the TRBD1 call made by TCRdb goes unchecked. Per germline, CDR1 SGHVS and CDR2 FQNEAQ. This CDR3 region has 14 residues. The CDR3 is CASTGSSRNQPQHF.

This chain uses TRBV7-2 with TRBJ2-5; TCRdb picks TRBD1, but there is no DNA to check that call. This CDR3 contains 12 residues. From germline, CDR1 is SGHTA and CDR2 FQGNSA. The chain's CDR3 is CASSVTGETQYF.

This rearrangement joins TRBV5-1 to TRBJ2-2; there is no DNA to check the TCRdb D call of TRBD2. The CDR3 has 17 residues. CDR1 is SGHRS and CDR2 is YFSETQ in the germline V gene. The CDR3 region is CASSSGLAGPNTGELFF. The whole variable domain, filled in from reference TRBV5-1 and TRBJ2-2, reads KAGVTQTPRYLIKTRGQQVTLSCSPISGHRSVSWYQQTPGQGLQFLFEYFSETQRNKGNFPGRFSGRQFSNSRSEMNVSTLELGDSALYLCASSSGLAGPNTGELFFGEGSRLTVL.